The 7 T cell receptor beta chains in this list originate from one sample, sequenced in a study of T cells in Graves' hyperthyroidism and ophthalmopathy. The investigators amplified TCR beta CDR3 regions from RNA transcripts. The HTBI primer set served for first-round RT-PCR of the TCR CDR3. TCRdb used MiXCR to reprocess the multiplex PCR reads, holding one entry per CDR3 protein. The sample lists 90,000 to 120,000 distinct CDR3 sequences, 16% occurring once. Specimen: blood. The receptors were gathered from a woman in her fifties or sixties with Graves' hyperthyroidism.

This clonotype was picked up many times. The chain links TRBV27 to TRBJ2-7; 7 nucleotides match TRBD2. The germline V gene has CDR1 MNHEY and CDR2 SMNVEV (reference sequence). The CDR3 contains 13 residues. Trimming at V came to 5 bases and at J to 6 bases, leaving 7 bases not matched to a gene. The CDR3 is CASSGGTKSEQYF. The CDR3 coding sequence is TGTGCCAGCAGTGGAGGGACTAAGAGCGAGCAGTACTTC.

Many counts were recorded for this clonotype. CDR3 nucleotides: TGTGCCAGCAGTTTCATTGGCCAGGACTTCGCCACAGATACGCAGTATTTT. Translation gives CASSFIGQDFATDTQYF. This sequence joins TRBV28 and TRBJ2-3, with TRBD2 as a possible D gene (5 bases). Per germline, CDR1 MDHEN and CDR2 SYDVKM. Trimming took 3 bases from V and 2 from J, leaving 18 bases between them. There are 17 residues in the CDR3. The whole variable domain, filled in from reference TRBV28 and TRBJ2-3, reads DVKVTQSSRYLVKRTGEKVFLECVQDMDHENMFWYRQDPGLGLRLIYFSYDVKMKEKGDIPEGYSVSREKKERFSLILESASTNQTSMYLCASSFIGQDFATDTQYFGPGTRLTVL.

This clonotype was seen many times. The rearrangement joins TRBV5-1 to TRBJ1-2; 9 bases match TRBD1. This CDR3 has 14 residues. CDR1 SGHRS and CDR2 YFSETQ come from the germline V gene. Trimming cost V 4 bases and J 3 bases; bases outside gene matches: 4. CDR3 protein: CASSGDRVDYGYTF. CDR3 coding DNA: TGCGCCAGCAGCGGGGACAGGGTAGACTATGGCTACACCTTC.

This clonotype showed up many times. This chain links TRBV29-1 with TRBJ1-4, with no clear D. Germline CDR1 and CDR2: SQVTM and ANQGSEA. CDR3 length: 14 amino acids. V was shortened by 1 base and J by 0 bases, with 6 bases between the two germline ends. The CDR3 is CSVEGPSTNEKLFF. The CDR3 coding sequence is TGCAGCGTTGAAGGACCGTCAACTAATGAAAAACTGTTTTTT.

There are many counts of this clonotype. J is TRBJ2-5 and V is TRBV28; the match to TRBD2 covers 8 bases. The J segment lost 7 bases and the V segment lost 4 bases, leaving 14 bases of the junction unmatched. This CDR3 comprises 16 residues. CDR1 is MDHEN, CDR2 SYDVKM, per germline. DNA for the CDR3: TGTGCCAGCAGTTCCCCGGGGGGGGGTGGGTCGTGGACCCAGTACTTC. Residues: CASSSPGGGGSWTQYF.

Many counts were recorded for this clonotype. This CDR3 fails to terminate in the conserved phenylalanine or tryptophan, so it likely reflects a read error. The rearrangement links TRBV18 to TRBJ1-1; 10 bases align to TRBD1. Germline loops: CDR1 KGHSH, CDR2 LQKENI. The CDR3 is made up of 16 amino acids. Trimming cost V 2 bases and J 3 bases; bases outside gene matches: 6. The CDR3 region has the DNA TGTGCCAGCTCACCAGGGGGGACAGGGGCTTACACTGAAGCTTTCCTT. Its translation: CASSPGGTGAYTEAFL.

As DNA, the CDR3 is TGTGCCAGCAGTTTCACAGGGGGCACGAACACTGAAGCTTTCTTT. It codes for CASSFTGGTNTEAFF. The rearrangement uses TRBV6-2 or TRBV6-3 and TRBJ1-1; 9 bases map to TRBD1. The germline gives CDR1 MNHEY, CDR2 SVGEGT. J lost 1 base, V lost 4 bases, and 4 bases had no gene match. The CDR3 length is 15 residues.